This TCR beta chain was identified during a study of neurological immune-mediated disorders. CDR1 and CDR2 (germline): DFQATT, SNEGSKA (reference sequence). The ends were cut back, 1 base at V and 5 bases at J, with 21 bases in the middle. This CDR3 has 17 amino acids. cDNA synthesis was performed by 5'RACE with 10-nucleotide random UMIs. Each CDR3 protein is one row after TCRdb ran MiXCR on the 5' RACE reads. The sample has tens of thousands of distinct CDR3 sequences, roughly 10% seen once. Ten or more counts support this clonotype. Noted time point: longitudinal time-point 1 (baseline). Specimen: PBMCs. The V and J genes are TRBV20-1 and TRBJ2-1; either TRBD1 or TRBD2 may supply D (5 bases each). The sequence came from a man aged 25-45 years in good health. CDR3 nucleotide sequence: TGCAGTGCTAGAGGGGGGATGGGCAGTCTGGACCACAATGAGCAGTTCTTC. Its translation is CSARGGMGSLDHNEQFF.